This passage covers 15 T cell receptor beta chains from one sample sequenced in a study of cytomegalovirus exposure and HLA in healthy donors. The PCR used 60 Vbeta and 13 Jbeta primers. Some clones are missing from TCRdb's copy, which holds only in-frame ones; the method was immunoSEQ multiplex PCR. The table includes 200,000 or so clones, just under 80% detected once. The sequenced sample consisted of PBMCs. These receptors came from a young woman in good health and CMV-seropositive.

This clone was counted between two and nine times. This sequence joins TRBV2 and TRBJ2-1, with D perhaps TRBD1 (6 bases). In germline, CDR1 is SNHLY, CDR2 FYNNEI. This CDR3 region has 15 residues. Trimming cost V 11 bases and J 0 bases, with 17 bases left between them. CDR3 coding DNA: TGTGCCGTCAGGACGGGGACATACTCCTACAATGAGCAGTTCTTC. Its translation: CAVRTGTYSYNEQFF.

The rearrangement uses TRBV5-1 and TRBJ2-3; possible D gene TRBD2, 6 bases. Germline V gene lookup returns CDR1 SGHRS and CDR2 YFSETQ. Trimming took off 4 bases at V and 4 bases at J, with 19 bases between the two ends. The CDR3 loop spans 16 amino acids. This chain's CDR3 is CASSTPSAGTADTQYF. CDR3 sequence (DNA): TGCGCCAGCAGCACCCCTTCGGCAGGGACTGCAGATACGCAGTATTTT.

The genes are TRBV5-6 and TRBJ2-1; a possible D gene is TRBD1 (6 bases). Germline V gene data show CDR1 as SGHDT and CDR2 as YYEEEE. The CDR3 is 12 residues long. Trimming removed 4 bases at V and 7 bases at J, with 9 bases between. The CDR3 spells CASSTGQNEQFF. The CDR3 DNA follows: TGTGCCAGCAGCACCGGACAGAATGAGCAGTTCTTC.

The chain uses TRBV6-5 and TRBJ1-1; D is unresolved. CDR3 length equals 15 residues. The ends were cut back, 5 bases at V and 6 bases at J, with 19 bases in the middle. Germline CDR1 MNHEY, CDR2 SVGAGI. The CDR3 spells CASSRYRGFEAEAFF. The CDR3 bases are TGTGCCAGCAGTAGATACCGAGGTTTTGAGGCTGAAGCTTTCTTT.

The chain couples TRBV28 to TRBJ2-7; 7 bases match TRBD1. The CDR3 runs to 14 residues. With V trimmed by 7 bases and J by 2 bases, 8 bases remained unmatched. Germline-derived CDR1 and CDR2 are MDHEN and SYDVKM. This CDR3 reads CASTLGQAAYEQYF. The CDR3 DNA is TGTGCCAGCACCCTTGGACAGGCCGCCTACGAGCAGTACTTC. Combining the CDR3 with reference TRBV28 and TRBJ2-7 gives the whole variable domain DVKVTQSSRYLVKRTGEKVFLECVQDMDHENMFWYRQDPGLGLRLIYFSYDVKMKEKGDIPEGYSVSREKKERFSLILESASTNQTSMYLCASTLGQAAYEQYFGPGTRLTVT.

The chain employs TRBV5-1 and TRBJ2-3; no reliable D call. With 2 bases removed from V and 0 bases from J, the gap between germline ends came to 10 bases. The CDR3 totals 15 residues. CDR1 and CDR2 from the germline V gene are SGHRS and YFSETQ. The CDR3 nucleotides are TGCGCCAGCAGCTTCTACCCAACTAGCACAGATACGCAGTATTTT. It translates to CASSFYPTSTDTQYF.

The V and J genes are TRBV19 and TRBJ2-7; 7 positions match TRBD1. The CDR3 contains 13 residues. V was clipped by 7 bases and J by 7 bases; unmatched bases: 10. Germline values: CDR1 LNHDA, CDR2 SQIVND (reference sequence). CDR3: CASKEGTGVEQYF. The CDR3 region has the DNA TGTGCCAGTAAAGAAGGAACAGGGGTGGAGCAGTACTTC.

The chain joins TRBV27 to TRBJ2-1, with TRBD2 matching over 12 bases. CDR1 and CDR2 from the germline V gene are MNHEY and SMNVEV (reference sequence). CDR3 size: 16 residues. The trim removed 5 bases at V and 4 bases at J, leaving 6 bases unmatched. In DNA form, the CDR3 reads TGTGCCAGCAGTACGCCTAGCGGGAGGGCATACAATGAGCAGTTCTTC. Protein: CASSTPSGRAYNEQFF.

The gene calls are TRBV6-5 and TRBJ1-1, with TRBD1 matching over 12 bases. Per germline, CDR1 MNHEY and CDR2 SVGAGI. This CDR3 contains 16 residues. J gave up 4 bases and V 1 base, and 4 bases lay outside the gene matches. CDR3 in DNA: TGTGCCAGCAGTTACTGGGGACAGGGGGCGCGCACTGAAGCTTTCTTT. Residues: CASSYWGQGARTEAFF.

The chain uses TRBV7-2 and TRBJ2-3, with D possibly being TRBD2 (5 bases). V was shortened by 5 bases and J by 2 bases, with 14 bases between the two germline ends. The CDR3 length is 15 residues. From germline, CDR1 is SGHTA and CDR2 FQGNSA. CDR3 sequence (DNA): TGTGCCAGCAGCGGTAGCCACGGGAACACAGATACGCAGTATTTT. This translates into CASSGSHGNTDTQYF.

This clone was counted a few times. The V and J genes are TRBV7-8 and TRBJ2-1; D is uncertain. V shed 1 base and J shed 0 bases, with 13 bases lying between them. The CDR3 has 17 amino acids. Germline V gives CDR1 SGHVS, CDR2 FQNEAQ. The CDR3 region is CASSLVARGSSYNEQFF. The CDR3 DNA reads TGTGCCAGCAGCTTAGTGGCCCGCGGAAGCTCCTACAATGAGCAGTTCTTC.

The J gene is TRBJ1-1, the V gene TRBV6-1, with 7 bases identical to TRBD1. Trimming took 1 base from V and 1 from J; bases not matched to a gene: 6. There are 16 residues in the CDR3. The germline V gene has CDR1 MNHNS and CDR2 SASEGT. The CDR3 protein is CASSEGQGMWNTEAFF. CDR3 sequence (DNA): TGTGCCAGCAGTGAAGGACAGGGCATGTGGAACACTGAAGCTTTCTTT.

The genes are TRBV27 and TRBJ1-2; 9 nucleotides align to TRBD1. This CDR3 has 15 amino acids. Losses at the gene ends were 5 bases for V and 6 bases for J; bases not matched to a gene: 10. Germline CDR1 is MNHEY and CDR2 is SMNVEV (reference sequence). The CDR3 DNA reads TGTGCCAGCAGTGAGACCGGGACAGGGCGGAATGGCTACACCTTC. Amino acids: CASSETGTGRNGYTF.

The J gene is TRBJ2-3, the V gene TRBV7-9; 8 bases align to TRBD1. After removal of 4 bases from V and 6 bases from J, the junction contained 9 bases not matched to a gene. The CDR3 contains 15 residues. CDR1 is SEHNR and CDR2 is FQNEAQ in the germline V gene (reference sequence). CDR3 bases: TGTGCCAGCAGCTGGGGGCAGGGGGCAAGGGATACGCAGTATTTT. It specifies CASSWGQGARDTQYF.

The rearrangement joins TRBV5-4 to TRBJ1-2; D is uncertain. CDR3 length: 13 residues. From germline, CDR1 is SGHNT and CDR2 YYREEE (reference sequence). V dropped 3 bases and J dropped 8 bases, with 14 bases sitting between them. The CDR3 loop is CASSSQAGAGYTF. CDR3 bases: TGTGCCAGCAGCTCTCAAGCTGGAGCGGGCTACACCTTC.